This T cell receptor (beta chain) originates from a study of T-cell memory formation after mild COVID-19. 5'RACE with constant-segment primers yielded barcoded, UMI-tagged TCR alpha and TCR beta cDNA libraries. Each CDR3 protein gets one entry after TCRdb re-called the 5' RACE reads with MiXCR. The sample has fewer than 500,000 distinct CDR3 sequences, approximately 25% seen once; the top ten hold 12%. Findings and caveats of the study: Contracting clones from day 15 to 85 had balanced CD4/CD8; later expanders favoured CD4+.

As concerns this clonotype: Its specificity is unknown.

The CDR3 loop spans 14 amino acids. Deletions cut 5 bases from V and 1 base from J, with 11 bases between. Looked up from germline, CDR1 is SGHVS and CDR2 is FQNEAQ. V and J are TRBV7-8 and TRBJ2-5, with unresolved D. Specimen: PBMCs or a T cell subset sorted from them (not recorded which). This receptor was taken from an adult woman who had mild COVID-19 (a few samples of this study predate the infection). Cell type and time point are not known. DNA for the CDR3: TGTGCCAGCAGCCAACGCCTGCTCCAAGAGACCCAGTACTTC. As protein: CASSQRLLQETQYF. The complete variable domain, with remaining parts taken from reference TRBV7-8 and TRBJ2-5, reads GAGVSQSPRYKVAKRGQDVALRCDPISGHVSLFWYQQALGQGPEFLTYFQNEAQLDKSGLPSDRFFAERPEGSVSTLKIQRTQQEDSAVYLCASSQRLLQETQYFGPGTRLLVL.